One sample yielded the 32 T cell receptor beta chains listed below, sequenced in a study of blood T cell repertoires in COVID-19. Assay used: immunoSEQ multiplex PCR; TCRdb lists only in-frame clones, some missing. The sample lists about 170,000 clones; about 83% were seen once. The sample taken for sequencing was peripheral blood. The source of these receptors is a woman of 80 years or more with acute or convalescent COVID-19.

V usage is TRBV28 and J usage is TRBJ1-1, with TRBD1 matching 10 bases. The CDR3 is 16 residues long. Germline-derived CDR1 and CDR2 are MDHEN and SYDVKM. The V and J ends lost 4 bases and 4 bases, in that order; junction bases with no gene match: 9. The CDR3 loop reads CASSSVRDRGSTEAFF. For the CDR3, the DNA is TGTGCCAGCAGTTCTGTCCGGGACAGGGGAAGCACTGAAGCTTTCTTT. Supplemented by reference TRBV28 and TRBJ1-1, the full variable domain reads DVKVTQSSRYLVKRTGEKVFLECVQDMDHENMFWYRQDPGLGLRLIYFSYDVKMKEKGDIPEGYSVSREKKERFSLILESASTNQTSMYLCASSSVRDRGSTEAFFGQGTRLTVV.

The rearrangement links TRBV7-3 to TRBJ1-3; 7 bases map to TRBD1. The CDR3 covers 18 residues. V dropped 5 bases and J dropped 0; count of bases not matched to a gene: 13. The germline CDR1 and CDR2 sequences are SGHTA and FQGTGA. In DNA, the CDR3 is TGTGCCAGCAGCCCAGGACAGGAGATTCGACTCTCTGGAAACACCATATATTTT. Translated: CASSPGQEIRLSGNTIYF.

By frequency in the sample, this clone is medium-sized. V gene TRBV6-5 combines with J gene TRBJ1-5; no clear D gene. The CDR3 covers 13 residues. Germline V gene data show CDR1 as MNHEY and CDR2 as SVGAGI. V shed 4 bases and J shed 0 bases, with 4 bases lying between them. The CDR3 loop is CASSLDSNQPQHF. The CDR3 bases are TGTGCCAGCAGTTTAGATAGCAATCAGCCCCAGCATTTT.

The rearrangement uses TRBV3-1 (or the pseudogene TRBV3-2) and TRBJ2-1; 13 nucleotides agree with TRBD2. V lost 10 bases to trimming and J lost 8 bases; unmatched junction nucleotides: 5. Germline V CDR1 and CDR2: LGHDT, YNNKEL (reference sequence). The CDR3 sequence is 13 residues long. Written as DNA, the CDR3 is TGTGCCACGACTAGCGGGAGGTTCGATGAGCAGTTCTTC. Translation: CATTSGRFDEQFF.

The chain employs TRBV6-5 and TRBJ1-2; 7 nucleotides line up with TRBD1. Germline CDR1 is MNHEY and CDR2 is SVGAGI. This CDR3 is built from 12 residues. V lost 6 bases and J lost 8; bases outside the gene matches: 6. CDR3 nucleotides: TGTGCCAGCAGGGAGGGGGCGCGCGGCTACACCTTC. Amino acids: CASREGARGYTF.

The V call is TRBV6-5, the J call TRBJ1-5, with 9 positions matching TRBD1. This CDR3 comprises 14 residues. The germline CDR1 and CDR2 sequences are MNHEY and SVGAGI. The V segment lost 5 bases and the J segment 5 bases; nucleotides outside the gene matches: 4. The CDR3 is CASSTGGADQPQHF. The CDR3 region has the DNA TGTGCCAGCAGTACAGGGGGCGCAGATCAGCCCCAGCATTTT.

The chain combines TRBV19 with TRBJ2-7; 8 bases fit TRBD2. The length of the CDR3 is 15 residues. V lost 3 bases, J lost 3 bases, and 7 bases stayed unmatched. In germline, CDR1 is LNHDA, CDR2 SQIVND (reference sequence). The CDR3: CASSISTSGGYEQYF. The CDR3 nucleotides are TGTGCCAGTAGTATCAGCACTAGCGGTGGCTACGAGCAGTACTTC.

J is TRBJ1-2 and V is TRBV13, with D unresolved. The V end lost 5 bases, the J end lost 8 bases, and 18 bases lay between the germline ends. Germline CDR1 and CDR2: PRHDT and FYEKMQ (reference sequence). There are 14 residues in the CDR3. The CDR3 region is CASSAPEGTGGYTF. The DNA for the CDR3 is TGTGCCAGCAGCGCACCGGAGGGCACGGGCGGCTACACCTTC.

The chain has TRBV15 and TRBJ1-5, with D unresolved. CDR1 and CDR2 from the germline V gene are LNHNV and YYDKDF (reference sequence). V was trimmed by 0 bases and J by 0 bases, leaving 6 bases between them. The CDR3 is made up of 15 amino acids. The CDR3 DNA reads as TGTGCCACCAGCAGAGATCAGCGTAGCAATCAGCCCCAGCATTTT. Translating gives CATSRDQRSNQPQHF.

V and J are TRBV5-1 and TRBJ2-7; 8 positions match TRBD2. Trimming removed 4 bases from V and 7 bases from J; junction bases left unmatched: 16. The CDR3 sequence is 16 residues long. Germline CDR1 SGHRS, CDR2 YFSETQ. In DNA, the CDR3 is TGCGCCAGCAGCCCCGGGGGGGGCGGGGGCCAGAAAGAGCAGTACTTC. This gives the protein CASSPGGGGGQKEQYF. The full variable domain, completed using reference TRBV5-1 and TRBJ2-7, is KAGVTQTPRYLIKTRGQQVTLSCSPISGHRSVSWYQQTPGQGLQFLFEYFSETQRNKGNFPGRFSGRQFSNSRSEMNVSTLELGDSALYLCASSPGGGGGQKEQYFGPGTRLTVT.

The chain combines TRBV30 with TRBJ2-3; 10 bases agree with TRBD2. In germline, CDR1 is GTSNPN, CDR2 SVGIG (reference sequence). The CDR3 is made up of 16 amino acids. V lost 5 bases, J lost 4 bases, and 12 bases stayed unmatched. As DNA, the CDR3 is TGTGCCTGGGAGAGCATGTTGGGACTAGCGCCAGATACGCAGTATTTT. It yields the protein CAWESMLGLAPDTQYF.

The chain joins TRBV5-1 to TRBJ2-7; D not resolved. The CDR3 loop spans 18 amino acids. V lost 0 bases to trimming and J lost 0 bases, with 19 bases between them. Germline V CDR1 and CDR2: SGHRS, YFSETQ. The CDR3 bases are TGCGCCAGCAGCTTGGCATCGGGTACGGCGGCCTTCTCCTACGAGCAGTACTTC. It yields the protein CASSLASGTAAFSYEQYF. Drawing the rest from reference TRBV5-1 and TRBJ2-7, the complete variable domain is KAGVTQTPRYLIKTRGQQVTLSCSPISGHRSVSWYQQTPGQGLQFLFEYFSETQRNKGNFPGRFSGRQFSNSRSEMNVSTLELGDSALYLCASSLASGTAAFSYEQYFGPGTRLTVT.

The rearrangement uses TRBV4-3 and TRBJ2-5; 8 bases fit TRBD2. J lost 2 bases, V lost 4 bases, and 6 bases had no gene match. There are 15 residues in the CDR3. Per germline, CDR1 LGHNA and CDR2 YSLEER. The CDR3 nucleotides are TGCGCCAGCAGCCGGGCCGGGACTAGACAAGAGACCCAGTACTTC. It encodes CASSRAGTRQETQYF.

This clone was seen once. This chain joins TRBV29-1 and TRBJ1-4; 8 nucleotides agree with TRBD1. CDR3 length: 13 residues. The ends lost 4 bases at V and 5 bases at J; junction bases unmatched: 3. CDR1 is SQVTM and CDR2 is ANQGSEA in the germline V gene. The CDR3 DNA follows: TGCAGCGTTGTGGGACAGGACAATGAAAAACTGTTTTTT. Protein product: CSVVGQDNEKLFF.

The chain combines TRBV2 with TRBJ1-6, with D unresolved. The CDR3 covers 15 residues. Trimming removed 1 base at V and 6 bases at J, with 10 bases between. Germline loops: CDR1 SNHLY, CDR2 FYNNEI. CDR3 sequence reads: CASSEGWASNSPLHF. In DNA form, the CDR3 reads TGTGCCAGCAGTGAAGGCTGGGCTTCTAATTCACCCCTCCACTTT. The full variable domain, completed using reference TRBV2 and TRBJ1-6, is EPEVTQTPSHQVTQMGQEVILRCVPISNHLYFYWYRQILGQKVEFLVSFYNNEISEKSEIFDDQFSVERPDGSNFTLKIRSTKLEDSAMYFCASSEGWASNSPLHFGNGTRLTVT.

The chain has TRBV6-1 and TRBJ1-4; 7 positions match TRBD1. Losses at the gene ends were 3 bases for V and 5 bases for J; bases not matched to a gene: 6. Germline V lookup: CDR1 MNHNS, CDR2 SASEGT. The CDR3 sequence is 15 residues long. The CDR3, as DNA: TGTGCCAGCAGTGATACCGGGACAGCAAATGAAAAACTGTTTTTT. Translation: CASSDTGTANEKLFF.

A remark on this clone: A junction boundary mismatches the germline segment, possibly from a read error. CDR3 DNA: TGTGCCAGCTCACCGAAAGGAGGGGGCAACCAGCCCCAGCATTTT. The encoded protein is CASSPKGGGNQPQHF. This rearrangement joins TRBV18 to TRBJ1-5; 7 bases line up with TRBD1. The CDR3 totals 15 residues. CDR1 is KGHSH and CDR2 is LQKENI in the germline V gene.

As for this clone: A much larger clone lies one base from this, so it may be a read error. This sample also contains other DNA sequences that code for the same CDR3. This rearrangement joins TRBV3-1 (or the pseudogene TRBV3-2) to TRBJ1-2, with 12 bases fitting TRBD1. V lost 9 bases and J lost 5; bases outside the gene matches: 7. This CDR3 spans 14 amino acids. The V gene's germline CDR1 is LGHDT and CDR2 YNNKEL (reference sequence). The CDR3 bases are TGTGCCAGTACCCCGGGACAGGGGGCATATGGCTACACCTTC. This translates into CASTPGQGAYGYTF.

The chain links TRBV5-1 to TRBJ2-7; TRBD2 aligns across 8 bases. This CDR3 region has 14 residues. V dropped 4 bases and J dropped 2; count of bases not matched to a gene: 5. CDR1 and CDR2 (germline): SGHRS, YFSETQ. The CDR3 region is CASSQSGRPYEQYF. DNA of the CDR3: TGCGCCAGCAGCCAGAGCGGGAGACCCTACGAGCAGTACTTC.

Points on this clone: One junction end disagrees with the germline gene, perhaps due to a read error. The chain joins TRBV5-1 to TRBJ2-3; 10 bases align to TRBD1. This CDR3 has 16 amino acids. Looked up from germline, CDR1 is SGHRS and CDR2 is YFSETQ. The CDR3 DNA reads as TGCGCCAGCAGTTTGGGGGGACAGGGGATCCCAGATACGCAGTATTTT. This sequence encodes CASSLGGQGIPDTQYF.

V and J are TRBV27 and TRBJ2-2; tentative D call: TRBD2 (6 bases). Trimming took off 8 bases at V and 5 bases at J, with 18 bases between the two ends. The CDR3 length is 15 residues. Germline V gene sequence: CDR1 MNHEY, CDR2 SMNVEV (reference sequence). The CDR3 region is CASRRGTASTGELFF. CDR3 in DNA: TGTGCCAGCCGCCGAGGGACTGCCTCGACCGGGGAGCTGTTTTTT.

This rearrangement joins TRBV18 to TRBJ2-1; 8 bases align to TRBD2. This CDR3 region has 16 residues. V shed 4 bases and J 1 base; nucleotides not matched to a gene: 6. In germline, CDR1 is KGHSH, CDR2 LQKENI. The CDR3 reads CASSLILADSYNEQFF. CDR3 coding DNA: TGTGCCAGCTCACTTATACTAGCGGATTCCTACAATGAGCAGTTCTTC.

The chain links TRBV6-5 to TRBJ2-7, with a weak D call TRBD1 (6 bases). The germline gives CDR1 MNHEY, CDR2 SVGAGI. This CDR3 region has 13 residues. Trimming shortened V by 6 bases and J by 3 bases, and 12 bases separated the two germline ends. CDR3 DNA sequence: TGTGCCAGCAGCTCAGACAGGAACTACGAGCAGTACTTC. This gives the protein CASSSDRNYEQYF.

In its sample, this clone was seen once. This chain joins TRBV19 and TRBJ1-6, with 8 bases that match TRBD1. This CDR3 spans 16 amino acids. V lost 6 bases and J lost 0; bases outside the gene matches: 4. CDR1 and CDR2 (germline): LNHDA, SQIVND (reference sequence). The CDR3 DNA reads TGTGCCAGTAGGACCACAGGGGGCTCCTATAATTCACCCCTCCACTTT. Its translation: CASRTTGGSYNSPLHF.

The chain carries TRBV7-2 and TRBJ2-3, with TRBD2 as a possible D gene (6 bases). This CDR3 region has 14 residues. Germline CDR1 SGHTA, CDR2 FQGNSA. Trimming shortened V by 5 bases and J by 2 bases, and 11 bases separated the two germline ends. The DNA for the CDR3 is TGTGCCAGCAGCGTAGGGAGGAACACAGATACGCAGTATTTT. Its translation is CASSVGRNTDTQYF.

The DNA of the CDR3 is TGTGCCAGCTCAATGGGACTAGCGGCTTATGCCTCTAGCACAGATACGCAGTATTTT. It encodes CASSMGLAAYASSTDTQYF. The chain joins TRBV18 to TRBJ2-3; 11 nucleotides line up with TRBD2. V lost 5 bases, J lost 0 bases, and 13 bases stayed unmatched. Per germline, CDR1 KGHSH and CDR2 LQKENI. The CDR3 length is 19 residues.

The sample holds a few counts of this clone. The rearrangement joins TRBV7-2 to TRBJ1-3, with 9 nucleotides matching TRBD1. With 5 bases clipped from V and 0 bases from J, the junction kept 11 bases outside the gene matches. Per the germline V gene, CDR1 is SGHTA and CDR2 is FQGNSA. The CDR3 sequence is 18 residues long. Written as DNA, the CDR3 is TGTGCCAGCAGCCCGGGACAGGGTTTTCCGAACTCTGGAAACACCATATATTTT. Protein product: CASSPGQGFPNSGNTIYF.

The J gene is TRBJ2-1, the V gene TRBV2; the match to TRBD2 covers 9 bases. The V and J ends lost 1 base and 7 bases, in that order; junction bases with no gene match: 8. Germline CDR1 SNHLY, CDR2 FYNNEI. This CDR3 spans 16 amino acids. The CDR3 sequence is CASSEEASGISNEQFF. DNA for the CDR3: TGTGCCAGCAGTGAAGAGGCTAGCGGGATTTCAAATGAGCAGTTCTTC.

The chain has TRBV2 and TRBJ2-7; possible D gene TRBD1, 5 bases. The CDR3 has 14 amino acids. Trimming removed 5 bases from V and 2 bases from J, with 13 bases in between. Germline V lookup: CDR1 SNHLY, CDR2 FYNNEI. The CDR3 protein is CASSPGQGPYEQYF. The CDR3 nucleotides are TGTGCCAGCAGTCCCGGGCAGGGTCCCTACGAGCAGTACTTC.

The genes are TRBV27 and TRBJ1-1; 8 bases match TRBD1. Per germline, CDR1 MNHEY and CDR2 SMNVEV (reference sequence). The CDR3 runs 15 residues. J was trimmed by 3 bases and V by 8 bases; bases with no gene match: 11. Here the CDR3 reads CASSNQGATDTEAFF. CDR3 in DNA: TGTGCCAGCTCCAACCAGGGGGCTACAGACACTGAAGCTTTCTTT.

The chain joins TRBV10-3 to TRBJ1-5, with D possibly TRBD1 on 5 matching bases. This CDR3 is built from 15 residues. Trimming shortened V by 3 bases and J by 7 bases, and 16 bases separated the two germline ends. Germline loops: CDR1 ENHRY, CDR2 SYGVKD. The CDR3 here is CAISEGQGTGQPQHF. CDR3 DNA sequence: TGTGCCATCAGTGAAGGCCAGGGTACAGGACAGCCCCAGCATTTT.

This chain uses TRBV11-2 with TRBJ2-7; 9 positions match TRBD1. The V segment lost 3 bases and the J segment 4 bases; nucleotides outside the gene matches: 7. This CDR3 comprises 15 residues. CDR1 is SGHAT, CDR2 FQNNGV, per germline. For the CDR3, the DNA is TGTGCCAGCAGCTTCACAGGGGGCAGCAGGTACGAGCAGTACTTC. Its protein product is CASSFTGGSRYEQYF.